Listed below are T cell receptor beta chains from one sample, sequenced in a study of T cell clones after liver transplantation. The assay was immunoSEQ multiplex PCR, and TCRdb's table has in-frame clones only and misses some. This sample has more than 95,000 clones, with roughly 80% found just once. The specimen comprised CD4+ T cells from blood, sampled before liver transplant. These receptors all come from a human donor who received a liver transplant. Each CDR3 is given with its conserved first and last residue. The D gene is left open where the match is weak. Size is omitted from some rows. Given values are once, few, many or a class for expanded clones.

cdr3_aa: CASSPTSSYYEQYF
cdr3_nt: TGTGCCAGCTCACCGACTAGCAGCTACTACGAGCAGTACTTC
clone_size: once
j_call: TRBJ2-7
cdr3_length: 14
v_call: TRBV18
d_call: TRBD2

cdr3_aa: CASRRQGIGNTIYF
cdr3_nt: TGTGCCAGCAGGCGACAGGGAATCGGAAACACCATATATTTT
clone_size: -
j_call: TRBJ1-3
cdr3_length: 14
v_call: TRBV2
d_call: TRBD1

cdr3_aa: CASSWPGRGDQPQHF
cdr3_nt: TGTGCCAGTAGTTGGCCGGGCAGGGGTGATCAGCCCCAGCATTTT
clone_size: -
j_call: TRBJ1-5
cdr3_length: 15
v_call: TRBV19
d_call: -

cdr3_aa: CASSFNSGGTGELFF
cdr3_nt: TGTGCCAGCAGCTTTAACAGCGGGGGAACCGGGGAGCTGTTTTTT
clone_size: few
j_call: TRBJ2-2
cdr3_length: 15
v_call: TRBV7-2
d_call: TRBD2

cdr3_aa: CASGAARTNEKLFF
cdr3_nt: TGTGCCAGCGGAGCTGCCAGGACTAATGAAAAACTGTTTTTT
clone_size: -
j_call: TRBJ1-4
cdr3_length: 14
v_call: TRBV7-9
d_call: -

cdr3_aa: CASSLVVNYGYTF
cdr3_nt: TGTGCCAGCAGCTTGGTAGTCAACTATGGCTACACCTTC
clone_size: many
j_call: TRBJ1-2
cdr3_length: 13
v_call: TRBV5-4
d_call: -

cdr3_aa: CASSTTSGGRPYEQYF
cdr3_nt: TGTGCCAGCAGCACCACTAGCGGGGGGCGCCCGTACGAGCAGTACTTC
clone_size: once
j_call: TRBJ2-7
cdr3_length: 16
v_call: TRBV5-6
d_call: TRBD2

cdr3_aa: CASSPGLAGGSYNEQFF
cdr3_nt: TGTGCCAGCAGCCCGGGACTAGCGGGAGGCTCCTACAATGAGCAGTTCTTC
clone_size: -
j_call: TRBJ2-1
cdr3_length: 17
v_call: TRBV7-8
d_call: TRBD2

cdr3_aa: CSALRETQYF
cdr3_nt: TGCAGTGCCCTCCGGGAGACCCAGTACTTC
clone_size: -
j_call: TRBJ2-5
cdr3_length: 10
v_call: TRBV20-1
d_call: -

cdr3_aa: CASSYPLTEQFF
cdr3_nt: TGTGCCAGCAGCTACCCCCTGACTGAGCAGTTCTTC
clone_size: -
j_call: TRBJ2-1
cdr3_length: 12
v_call: TRBV6-6
d_call: -

cdr3_aa: CASSRGSLGLAGVNEQYF
cdr3_nt: TGCGCCAGCAGCCGGGGGAGCTTAGGACTAGCGGGGGTCAACGAGCAGTACTTC
clone_size: -
j_call: TRBJ2-7
cdr3_length: 18
v_call: TRBV5-1
d_call: TRBD2

cdr3_aa: CASSYRVTTEAFF
cdr3_nt: TGTGCCAGCAGTTACCGGGTCACCACTGAAGCTTTCTTT
clone_size: -
j_call: TRBJ1-1
cdr3_length: 13
v_call: TRBV6-5
d_call: -

cdr3_aa: CAISAGIAEAYEQYF
cdr3_nt: TGTGCCATCAGTGCCGGAATAGCGGAGGCCTACGAGCAGTACTTC
clone_size: -
j_call: TRBJ2-7
cdr3_length: 15
v_call: TRBV10-3
d_call: -

cdr3_aa: CASSLGRGPSGNTIYF
cdr3_nt: TGCGCCAGCAGCTTGGGCCGGGGCCCCTCTGGAAACACCATATATTTT
clone_size: -
j_call: TRBJ1-3
cdr3_length: 16
v_call: TRBV5-1
d_call: -

cdr3_aa: CASSPGSGNYEQYF
cdr3_nt: TGTGCCAGCTCACCAGGGAGCGGAAACTACGAGCAGTACTTC
clone_size: -
j_call: TRBJ2-7
cdr3_length: 14
v_call: TRBV18
d_call: -

cdr3_aa: CASGPDLGGQPQHF
cdr3_nt: TGTGCTAGTGGTCCAGACCTGGGAGGTCAGCCCCAGCATTTT
clone_size: -
j_call: TRBJ1-5
cdr3_length: 14
v_call: TRBV12-5
d_call: -

cdr3_aa: CASSLAGSTYGYTF
cdr3_nt: TGTGCCAGCAGCTTGGCCGGCAGTACCTATGGCTACACCTTC
clone_size: -
j_call: TRBJ1-2
cdr3_length: 14
v_call: TRBV5-8
d_call: -

cdr3_aa: CSVSQGGTGELFF
cdr3_nt: TGCAGCGTTAGCCAGGGGGGCACCGGGGAGCTGTTTTTT
clone_size: -
j_call: TRBJ2-2
cdr3_length: 13
v_call: TRBV29-1
d_call: -

cdr3_aa: CASSLPGTTEAFF
cdr3_nt: TGCGCCAGCAGCTTGCCGGGAACGACTGAAGCTTTCTTT
clone_size: -
j_call: TRBJ1-1
cdr3_length: 13
v_call: TRBV5-1
d_call: -

cdr3_aa: CASSPLAGAGELFF
cdr3_nt: TGCGCCAGCAGTCCCCTAGCGGGAGCCGGGGAGCTGTTTTTT
clone_size: -
j_call: TRBJ2-2
cdr3_length: 14
v_call: TRBV10-2
d_call: TRBD2

cdr3_aa: CASSIGLASLYEQYF
cdr3_nt: TGCGCCAGCAGCATCGGACTAGCGAGTCTGTACGAGCAGTACTTC
clone_size: -
j_call: TRBJ2-7
cdr3_length: 15
v_call: TRBV5-1
d_call: TRBD2

cdr3_aa: CASSQVGGGRETQYF
cdr3_nt: TGCGCCAGCAGCCAAGTGGGGGGAGGTCGGGAGACCCAGTACTTC
clone_size: -
j_call: TRBJ2-5
cdr3_length: 15
v_call: TRBV4-3
d_call: -

cdr3_aa: CASSQPGHLGEKLFF
cdr3_nt: TGTGCCAGCAGCCAACCGGGACATTTGGGGGAAAAACTGTTTTTT
clone_size: -
j_call: TRBJ1-4
cdr3_length: 15
v_call: TRBV4-2
d_call: -

cdr3_aa: CATSRDLIGTGNTGELFF
cdr3_nt: TGTGCCACCAGCAGAGATCTAATCGGGACAGGGAACACCGGGGAGCTGTTTTTT
clone_size: -
j_call: TRBJ2-2
cdr3_length: 18
v_call: TRBV15
d_call: TRBD1

cdr3_aa: CASSHSGGYDPGDGYTF
cdr3_nt: TGCGCCAGCAGCCACTCCGGGGGTTACGACCCTGGGGATGGCTACACCTTC
clone_size: -
j_call: TRBJ1-2
cdr3_length: 17
v_call: TRBV4-1
d_call: -

cdr3_aa: CSARWSPKAFF
cdr3_nt: TGCAGTGCTAGATGGAGTCCGAAAGCTTTCTTT
clone_size: -
j_call: TRBJ1-1
cdr3_length: 11
v_call: TRBV20-1
d_call: -

cdr3_aa: CASSFDRGLTGELFF
cdr3_nt: TGTGCCAGCAGCTTCGACAGGGGGCTTACCGGGGAGCTGTTTTTT
clone_size: -
j_call: TRBJ2-2
cdr3_length: 15
v_call: TRBV7-3
d_call: TRBD1

cdr3_aa: CASGLDPRGETQYF
cdr3_nt: TGTGCTAGTGGTTTGGACCCTCGCGGGGAGACCCAGTACTTC
clone_size: -
j_call: TRBJ2-5
cdr3_length: 14
v_call: TRBV12-5
d_call: -

cdr3_aa: CASSPSGTGVNGELFF
cdr3_nt: TGCGCCAGCAGCCCTTCCGGGACAGGGGTGAACGGGGAGCTGTTTTTT
clone_size: -
j_call: TRBJ2-2
cdr3_length: 16
v_call: TRBV5-1
d_call: TRBD1

cdr3_aa: CASSYRQAAWGELFF
cdr3_nt: TGTGCCAGCAGTTACCGACAGGCCGCTTGGGGGGAGCTGTTTTTT
clone_size: -
j_call: TRBJ2-2
cdr3_length: 15
v_call: TRBV6-5
d_call: -

cdr3_aa: CASSLAEVEEGYTF
cdr3_nt: TGCGCCAGCAGCTTGGCGGAAGTCGAAGAGGGCTACACCTTC
clone_size: once
j_call: TRBJ1-2
cdr3_length: 14
v_call: TRBV5-1
d_call: -

cdr3_aa: CASSEAKTGTDTQYF
cdr3_nt: TGCGCCAGCAGTGAGGCGAAGACAGGGACAGATACGCAGTATTTT
clone_size: -
j_call: TRBJ2-3
cdr3_length: 15
v_call: TRBV10-2
d_call: TRBD1

cdr3_aa: CAWSVRLVAKNIQYF
cdr3_nt: TGTGCCTGGAGTGTAAGGCTGGTAGCCAAAAACATTCAGTACTTC
clone_size: -
j_call: TRBJ2-4
cdr3_length: 15
v_call: TRBV30
d_call: -

cdr3_aa: CASSEAWNTDTQYF
cdr3_nt: TGTGCCAGCAGTGAAGCTTGGAACACAGATACGCAGTATTTT
clone_size: -
j_call: TRBJ2-3
cdr3_length: 14
v_call: TRBV6-1
d_call: -

cdr3_aa: CAISALSGQGDGYTF
cdr3_nt: TGTGCCATCAGTGCACTATCGGGACAGGGGGATGGCTACACCTTC
clone_size: -
j_call: TRBJ1-2
cdr3_length: 15
v_call: TRBV10-3
d_call: TRBD1

cdr3_aa: CASSDSWAGAGETQYF
cdr3_nt: TGTGCCAGCAGTGACTCATGGGCAGGGGCGGGCGAGACCCAGTACTTC
clone_size: once
j_call: TRBJ2-5
cdr3_length: 16
v_call: TRBV6-4
d_call: -

cdr3_aa: CASSLDARDTEAFF
cdr3_nt: TGCGCCAGCAGCTTGGACGCCAGGGACACTGAAGCTTTCTTT
clone_size: -
j_call: TRBJ1-1
cdr3_length: 14
v_call: TRBV5-1
d_call: -

cdr3_aa: CASSQGGAGPLPQHF
cdr3_nt: TGTGCCAGCAGCCAAGGAGGGGCAGGGCCTTTGCCCCAGCATTTT
clone_size: -
j_call: TRBJ1-5
cdr3_length: 15
v_call: TRBV14
d_call: -

cdr3_aa: CASSPFLADTQYF
cdr3_nt: TGTGCCAGCAGCCCCTTTCTAGCAGATACGCAGTATTTT
clone_size: -
j_call: TRBJ2-3
cdr3_length: 13
v_call: TRBV14
d_call: -

cdr3_aa: CASSQVPLRSAAGANVLTF
cdr3_nt: TGCGCCAGCAGCCAAGTTCCTTTGCGTAGCGCTGCTGGGGCCAACGTCCTGACTTTC
clone_size: once
j_call: TRBJ2-6
cdr3_length: 19
v_call: TRBV4-3
d_call: -

cdr3_aa: CASSDRFGSPLHF
cdr3_nt: TGTGCCAGTAGTGACAGGTTTGGTTCACCCCTCCACTTT
clone_size: -
j_call: TRBJ1-6
cdr3_length: 13
v_call: TRBV19
d_call: -